This TCR beta chain was identified during a study of cytomegalovirus exposure and HLA in healthy donors. The PCR used 60 Vbeta and 13 Jbeta primers. Per the original methods: An analysis that came later counted 60 million to 80 million unique TCR beta chains, approximately 10 million shared. The protocol was immunoSEQ multiplex PCR, while the TCRdb copy is restricted to in-frame clones and leaves out a portion. V and J calls and clone size are those listed in that table; D and trimming were worked out from the DNA. The data show around 170,000 clones, about 80% seen once. With respect to this clone: The antigen remains undetermined.

Study conclusions and caveats: Later analysis identified a missense DCLRE1C variant that was linked to TCR beta V- and J-gene trimming.

V lost 8 bases and J lost 5, with 10 bases in between. Germline CDR1 and CDR2: MNHNS and SASEGT. The CDR3 runs 12 residues. Specimen: PBMCs. This receptor was taken from a woman between 40 and 55 years old in good health and CMV-seronegative. The V call is TRBV6-1, the J call TRBJ1-5, with a weak D call TRBD1 (5 bases). CDR3 in DNA: TGTGCCAGCGGGGCCAGAGATCAGCCCCAGCATTTT. Amino acids: CASGARDQPQHF.